This T cell receptor beta chain was observed in a study of shared clonotypes between healthy human individuals. Study-level results: Estimated clonotype richness was generally higher in naive than memory subsets. Around 5.4% of naive CD4 clonotypes were common to a handful of donors.

This clone appeared a few times. Its antigen is as yet unknown. TCRdb's table, derived via immunoSEQ multiplex PCR, lists solely in-frame clones and lacks some. The sample lists approximately 95,000 clones, less than 80% occurring once. Germline CDR1 is LNHDA and CDR2 is SQIVND (reference sequence). The ends were cut back, 1 base at V and 1 base at J, with 8 bases in the middle. The CDR3 is 15 amino acids. The specimen sequenced was memory CD8+ T cells sorted from blood. Subset: CD45RO+ cells pooled with CCR7-negative TemRA cells. The clonotype originates from a man aged 25-40 years in good health. The chain links TRBV19 to TRBJ2-1; perhaps TRBD2 as D (6 bases). The CDR3 DNA reads as TGTGCCAGTAGTATAGCGGGAGCTTCCTACAATGAGCAGTTCTTC. Translating it yields CASSIAGASYNEQFF.